Following are 8 T cell receptor beta chains from one sample sequenced in a study of beta chain features in type 1 diabetes. Expressed TCRB transcripts got sequenced, as all isolated RNA was reverse transcribed. Only in-frame clones appear in the TCRdb table, and some are missing; sequencing was by immunoSEQ multiplex PCR. The sample comprises hundreds of thousands of clones, more than 65% of which are singletons, and around 0.05% rests with the top ten. The specimen sequenced was naive CD4+ T cells from blood. Receptor source: a young man in good health.

The CDR3 DNA sequence: TGCGCCAGCAGCCATAGTCAGGGGGCGGGAGAGACCCAGTACTTC. It specifies CASSHSQGAGETQYF. This rearrangement joins TRBV4-3 to TRBJ2-5; 8 bases agree with TRBD1. There are 15 residues in the CDR3. In germline, CDR1 is LGHNA, CDR2 YSLEER. J gave up 4 bases and V 3 bases, and 7 bases lay outside the gene matches.

The V call is TRBV25-1, the J call TRBJ2-7; D uncertain. Germline values: CDR1 MGHDK, CDR2 SYGVNS. V lost 4 bases and J 3 bases, leaving 13 bases between the germline ends. The CDR3 extends over 14 amino acids. Here the CDR3 DNA reads TGTGCCAGCAGTGGGCCAGACGCGTTCTACGAGCAGTACTTC. The encoded protein is CASSGPDAFYEQYF.

The chain carries TRBV7-6 and TRBJ2-1; weak D call: TRBD1 (5 bases). Germline V lookup: CDR1 SGHVS, CDR2 FNYEAQ. This CDR3 contains 16 residues. The ends were cut back, 9 bases at V and 5 bases at J, with 23 bases in the middle. Here the CDR3 reads CARWTNSPGNDNEQFF. The CDR3, as DNA: TGTGCCAGGTGGACCAATAGCCCAGGGAATGACAATGAGCAGTTCTTC. The complete variable domain, with remaining parts taken from reference TRBV7-6 and TRBJ2-1, reads GAGVSQSPRYKVTKRGQDVALRCDPISGHVSLYWYRQALGQGPEFLTYFNYEAQQDKSGLPNDRFSAERPEGSISTLTIQRTEQRDSAMYRCARWTNSPGNDNEQFFGPGTRLTVL.

V usage is TRBV2 and J usage is TRBJ2-1; a weak D match, TRBD1 (6 bases). This CDR3 region has 15 residues. V lost 4 bases and J 0 bases, leaving 10 bases between the germline ends. Per germline, CDR1 SNHLY and CDR2 FYNNEI. The CDR3 DNA sequence: TGTGCCAGCAGTGGACAGGAAAGCTCCTACAATGAGCAGTTCTTC. This codes for CASSGQESSYNEQFF.

The chain carries TRBV18 and TRBJ2-7; tentative D call: TRBD1 (6 bases). The CDR3 length is 13 residues. The V and J ends lost 6 bases and 5 bases respectively, with 14 bases between them. Germline V CDR1 and CDR2: KGHSH, LQKENI. This CDR3 is CASSQNREDEQYF. CDR3 coding DNA: TGTGCCAGCTCCCAGAACAGGGAAGACGAGCAGTACTTC. Combining the CDR3 with reference TRBV18 and TRBJ2-7 gives the whole variable domain NAGVMQNPRHLVRRRGQEARLRCSPMKGHSHVYWYRQLPEEGLKFMVYLQKENIIDESGMPKERFSAEFPKEGPSILRIQQVVRGDSAAYFCASSQNREDEQYFGPGTRLTVT.

J is TRBJ2-7 and V is TRBV7-2, with D unresolved. Germline V CDR1 and CDR2: SGHTA, FQGNSA. CDR3 length equals 16 residues. V was clipped by 1 base and J by 4 bases, with 17 bases between them. CDR3 region: CASSLGWAVEYYEQYF. The CDR3 DNA follows: TGTGCCAGCAGCTTAGGCTGGGCAGTAGAATATTACGAGCAGTACTTC.

J is TRBJ1-1 and V is TRBV9; unclear D gene. Trimming stripped 0 bases from V and 1 base from J, with 7 bases between. This CDR3 has 14 amino acids. Germline V CDR1 and CDR2: SGDLS, YYNGEE. The CDR3 reads CASSVDPRNTEAFF. The DNA for the CDR3 is TGTGCCAGCAGCGTAGATCCGCGGAACACTGAAGCTTTCTTT.

This rearrangement joins TRBV15 to TRBJ2-5; TRBD1 matches at 8 bases. From germline, CDR1 is LNHNV and CDR2 YYDKDF (reference sequence). Trimming at V came to 3 bases and at J to 5 bases, leaving 8 bases not matched to a gene. This CDR3 comprises 15 residues. The CDR3 loop is CATSSGPHRGETQYF. The CDR3 region has the DNA TGTGCCACCAGCAGCGGACCGCACAGGGGGGAGACCCAGTACTTC.